This entry lists 5 T cell receptor beta chains sequenced from one sample in a study of cytomegalovirus exposure and HLA in healthy donors. Primers: 60 Vbeta forward and 13 Jbeta reverse. The protocol was immunoSEQ multiplex PCR, while the TCRdb copy is restricted to in-frame clones and leaves out a portion. The sample lists 120,000 to 150,000 clones, approximately 82% occurring once. The source material was PBMCs. These receptors originate from a man in his forties in good health and CMV-seronegative.

This clone was observed a single time. The V and J genes are TRBV5-1 and TRBJ1-4, with a tentative D call TRBD1 (6 bases). CDR1 is SGHRS and CDR2 is YFSETQ in the germline V gene. The ends were cut back, 0 bases at V and 2 bases at J, with 11 bases in the middle. The CDR3 has 16 residues. The CDR3 coding sequence is TGCGCCAGCAGCTTGGTGGGGGCCGGGACTAATGAAAAACTGTTTTTT. Its protein is CASSLVGAGTNEKLFF.

The chain is built from TRBV7-8 and TRBJ2-7; possibly TRBD1 for D (6 bases). Germline CDR1 is SGHVS and CDR2 is FQNEAQ. The CDR3 totals 14 residues. Trimming took 1 base from V and 2 from J, leaving 9 bases between them. DNA for the CDR3: TGTGCCAGCAGCTTAGACAGGGTGCCCTACGAGCAGTACTTC. Translating it yields CASSLDRVPYEQYF.

This clone has a handful of counts. The CDR3 here is CASSQGNRVNEKLFF. CDR3 DNA sequence: TGTGCCAGCAGCCAAGGAAACAGGGTAAACGAAAAACTGTTTTTT. The rearrangement links TRBV4-2 to TRBJ1-4; maybe TRBD1 (6 bases). The CDR3 runs to 15 residues. The ends were cut back, 1 base at V and 8 bases at J, with 14 bases in the middle. Germline V CDR1 and CDR2: LGHNA, YNFKEQ.

The chain uses TRBV5-1 and TRBJ2-6; D remains unclear. CDR3 length: 14 residues. V was trimmed by 5 bases and J by 4 bases, leaving 10 bases between them. Germline V CDR1 and CDR2: SGHRS, YFSETQ. CDR3 DNA sequence: TGCGCCAGCAGAAGCGCGAGCGGGGCCAACGTCCTGACTTTC. This sequence encodes CASRSASGANVLTF.

CDR3 residues: CASSKGSSGGFTYEQYF. For the CDR3, the DNA is TGTGCCAGTAGTAAAGGGAGTAGCGGGGGATTTACCTACGAGCAGTACTTC. V is TRBV19 and J is TRBJ2-7, with 9 bases that match TRBD2. After removal of 4 bases from V and 2 bases from J, the junction contained 12 bases not matched to a gene. The CDR3 has 17 amino acids. Germline assignment: CDR1 LNHDA and CDR2 SQIVND (reference sequence).